Shown below are 26 T cell receptor beta chains from a single sample sequenced in a study of persistence of HIV-infected CD4 T cells. An overlapping HIV-1 Gag peptide pool stimulated these cells at 0.95 to 1 ug/peptide/mL. CD40L-negative CD69-negative CD45RO-high memory CD4+ T cells were sorted as populations depleted of antigen-responding cells. These receptors lack a known antigen. Sequencing used immunoSEQ version 4 in survey mode. Sequencing was performed with immunoSEQ multiplex PCR; in TCRdb, only in-frame clones are kept and a portion is missing. The sample holds just under 65,000 clones; roughly 77% are singletons and the top ten take 1.7%. The sample in question was CD4+ T cells sorted from PBMCs after roughly 19-hour stimulation, obtained from a patient who received antiretroviral therapy. The origin of the receptors is an adult man with HIV who was CMV-seropositive.

V and J are TRBV18 and TRBJ1-4, with a possible D match to TRBD1 (5 bases). V gave up 3 bases and J gave up 8 bases, with 13 bases separating them. Germline V gene data show CDR1 as KGHSH and CDR2 as LQKENI. This CDR3 region has 14 residues. This CDR3 is CASSPTTGREKLFF. The CDR3 region has the DNA TGTGCCAGCTCACCTACCACGGGGCGCGAAAAACTGTTTTTT.

This clone turned up a few times. The chain has TRBV20-1 and TRBJ1-2; no definite D call. The V gene's germline CDR1 is DFQATT and CDR2 SNEGSKA (reference sequence). The CDR3 has 11 amino acids. The ends were cut back, 7 bases at V and 4 bases at J, with 10 bases in the middle. The CDR3 reads CSGPGSYGYTF. Written as DNA, the CDR3 is TGCAGTGGTCCGGGATCCTATGGCTACACCTTC.

The CDR3 region is CASNRGDNSGNTIYF. DNA of the CDR3: TGTGCCAGCAATCGGGGAGATAACTCTGGAAACACCATATATTTT. The chain links TRBV6-6 to TRBJ1-3; D call uncertain. Trimming pared 7 bases from V and 0 bases from J, leaving 13 bases between. The CDR3 contains 15 residues. Germline V lookup: CDR1 MNHNY, CDR2 SVGAGI (reference sequence).

There are a few counts of this clone. The rearrangement joins TRBV24-1 to TRBJ2-3; TRBD1 aligns across 8 bases. This CDR3 has 16 amino acids. CDR1 is KGHDR and CDR2 is SFDVKD in the germline V gene. V trimming: 6 bases; J trimming: 0 bases; junction bases outside the gene matches: 7. CDR3: CATSRRGRLSTDTQYF. CDR3 bases: TGTGCCACCAGTCGCAGGGGGCGGCTAAGCACAGATACGCAGTATTTT.

The chain joins TRBV25-1 to TRBJ1-2; D might be TRBD1 (6 bases). This CDR3 is built from 17 residues. With 5 bases removed from V and 1 base from J, the gap between germline ends came to 20 bases. The germline gives CDR1 MGHDK, CDR2 SYGVNS. In DNA, the CDR3 is TGTGCCAGCAGTCCCTCGGGGGGGGCTATCGGTAACTATGGCTACACCTTC. This sequence encodes CASSPSGGAIGNYGYTF.

The chain combines TRBV5-1 with TRBJ2-3; D uncertain. The CDR3 sequence is 11 residues long. Germline lookup yields CDR1 SGHRS and CDR2 YFSETQ. Trimming cost V 5 bases and J 3 bases, with 4 bases left between them. The CDR3 reads CASSNTDTQYF. The CDR3, as DNA: TGCGCCAGCAGTAATACAGATACGCAGTATTTT.

The genes are TRBV28 and TRBJ1-4; D gene ambiguous. The CDR3 totals 14 residues. Germline CDR1 MDHEN, CDR2 SYDVKM. V lost 6 bases and J lost 5, with 13 bases in between. This CDR3 is CASSLWRTNEKLFF. The CDR3, as DNA: TGTGCCAGCAGCCTATGGCGTACCAATGAAAAACTGTTTTTT.

This clone came up a few times. This chain connects TRBV19 to TRBJ1-4; TRBD1 is a possible D gene (5 bases). The CDR3 covers 15 residues. The germline V gene has CDR1 LNHDA and CDR2 SQIVND (reference sequence). The germline V and J ends were trimmed by 3 bases and 5 bases, with 13 bases remaining between them. The CDR3 region is CASSIWGRGNEKLFF. CDR3 DNA: TGTGCCAGTAGTATCTGGGGAAGGGGAAATGAAAAACTGTTTTTT.

This clone has a handful of counts. The J gene is TRBJ1-1, the V gene TRBV5-1; the D gene is possibly TRBD1 (6 bases). Germline lookup yields CDR1 SGHRS and CDR2 YFSETQ. The ends were cut back, 0 bases at V and 0 bases at J, with 6 bases in the middle. The CDR3 is made up of 14 amino acids. The CDR3 nucleotides are TGCGCCAGCAGCTTGGGACAGGTGAACACTGAAGCTTTCTTT. This gives the protein CASSLGQVNTEAFF. Drawing the rest from reference TRBV5-1 and TRBJ1-1, the complete variable domain is KAGVTQTPRYLIKTRGQQVTLSCSPISGHRSVSWYQQTPGQGLQFLFEYFSETQRNKGNFPGRFSGRQFSNSRSEMNVSTLELGDSALYLCASSLGQVNTEAFFGQGTRLTVV.

The rearrangement links TRBV5-1 to TRBJ1-1; D is possibly TRBD1 (5 bases). The CDR3 has 13 residues. The V gene's germline CDR1 is SGHRS and CDR2 YFSETQ. Trimming shortened V by 4 bases and J by 6 bases, and 13 bases separated the two germline ends. CDR3 bases: TGCGCCAGCAGCGAGGGGCCCACGGCTGAAGCTTTCTTT. This codes for CASSEGPTAEAFF.

The gene calls are TRBV6-1 and TRBJ1-3; TRBD1 aligns across 9 bases. The germline CDR1 and CDR2 sequences are MNHNS and SASEGT. After removal of 2 bases from V and 7 bases from J, the junction contained 9 bases not matched to a gene. This CDR3 has 16 amino acids. In DNA, the CDR3 is TGTGCCAGCAGTGAAAACCCGGGACAGGGAGGGAACACCATATATTTT. Its protein is CASSENPGQGGNTIYF.

The table lists this clone with many counts. The sample holds other DNA sequences that translate to the same CDR3. This chain connects TRBV3-1 (or the pseudogene TRBV3-2) to TRBJ2-2; tentatively, D is TRBD2 (6 bases). The CDR3 covers 17 residues. Trimming left V 4 bases short and J 0 bases short, with 15 bases between. Germline V lookup: CDR1 LGHDT, CDR2 YNNKEL (reference sequence). The CDR3: CASSRWRGGANTGELFF. CDR3 DNA: TGTGCCAGCAGCCGATGGCGAGGCGGGGCGAACACCGGGGAGCTGTTTTTT.

The chain is built from TRBV5-1 and TRBJ2-1; tentatively, D is TRBD2 (5 bases). CDR1 and CDR2 from the germline V gene are SGHRS and YFSETQ. The V end lost 4 bases, the J end lost 0 bases, and 11 bases lay between the germline ends. This CDR3 contains 15 residues. CDR3 DNA: TGCGCCAGCAGCGGACTGCTTAGCTCCTACAATGAGCAGTTCTTC. This gives the protein CASSGLLSSYNEQFF.

The chain recombines TRBV4-1 with TRBJ2-2; D perhaps matches TRBD2 (5 bases). The CDR3 has 16 residues. Trimming took 1 base from V and 4 from J, leaving 13 bases between them. CDR1 is MGHRA and CDR2 is YSYEKL in the germline V gene. The CDR3 is CASSQAPASSTGELFF. Written as DNA, the CDR3 is TGCGCCAGCAGCCAAGCCCCCGCTAGCTCCACCGGGGAGCTGTTTTTT.

The chain carries TRBV3-1 (or the pseudogene TRBV3-2) and TRBJ2-1, with D possibly TRBD2 on 6 matching bases. Trimming took off 0 bases at V and 1 base at J, with 16 bases between the two ends. The CDR3 covers 18 residues. CDR1 and CDR2 from the germline V gene are LGHDT and YNNKEL (reference sequence). Here the CDR3 DNA reads TGTGCCAGCAGCCAAGATACGGATGGGACTCGATCCTACAATGAGCAGTTCTTC. Protein product: CASSQDTDGTRSYNEQFF.

V and J are TRBV3-1 (or the pseudogene TRBV3-2) and TRBJ2-7; D ambiguous. This CDR3 region has 12 residues. Germline CDR1 reads LGHDT; CDR2 reads YNNKEL (reference sequence). Trimming shortened V by 7 bases and J by 4 bases, and 11 bases separated the two germline ends. The DNA for the CDR3 is TGTGCCAGCACCATGGTGGGGTACGAGCAGTACTTC. It encodes CASTMVGYEQYF.

The rearrangement links TRBV7-2 to TRBJ1-1; D ambiguous. V gave up 1 base and J gave up 4 bases, with 10 bases separating them. CDR1 SGHTA and CDR2 FQGNSA come from the germline V gene. This CDR3 has 14 residues. CDR3 coding DNA: TGTGCCAGCAGCTTAGGGGGAGGCATCACTGAAGCTTTCTTT. It codes for CASSLGGGITEAFF.

This clone was counted ten times or more. V usage is TRBV19 and J usage is TRBJ1-1; D not resolved. This CDR3 has 17 residues. Trimming took 2 bases from V and 0 from J, leaving 16 bases between them. Germline V gene sequence: CDR1 LNHDA, CDR2 SQIVND (reference sequence). CDR3 residues: CASSIPRTERMNTEAFF. CDR3 DNA sequence: TGTGCCAGTAGTATACCTCGGACTGAGCGTATGAACACTGAAGCTTTCTTT.

This clone was detected once. The V and J genes are TRBV19 and TRBJ1-2; no firm D call. This CDR3 contains 13 residues. The germline gives CDR1 LNHDA, CDR2 SQIVND (reference sequence). V was clipped by 8 bases and J by 5 bases, with 15 bases between them. The CDR3 DNA follows: TGTGCCAGTCACTCCGAGGGAAATTATGGCTACACCTTC. Amino acid sequence: CASHSEGNYGYTF.

V is TRBV19 and J is TRBJ1-5, with 11 nucleotides matching TRBD1. Germline CDR1 LNHDA, CDR2 SQIVND (reference sequence). The CDR3 has 14 residues. Germline trimming cut 5 bases from V and 9 bases from J; bases unmatched to any gene: 6. The CDR3 protein is CASSEGTGGRPQHF. The DNA for the CDR3 is TGTGCCAGTAGTGAGGGGACAGGGGGTCGGCCCCAGCATTTT.

This clone was counted a single time. The chain employs TRBV19 and TRBJ2-6; tentative D call: TRBD1 (5 bases). The CDR3 is made up of 21 amino acids. V lost 5 bases and J lost 2, with 28 bases in between. Germline CDR1 reads LNHDA; CDR2 reads SQIVND (reference sequence). CDR3 loop: CASSPPLPYRLGTPGANVLTF. Written as DNA, the CDR3 is TGTGCCAGTAGTCCGCCACTTCCTTACAGGCTTGGAACCCCTGGGGCCAACGTCCTGACTTTC.

The rearrangement links TRBV19 to TRBJ2-7; 8 bases align to TRBD2. Germline CDR1 and CDR2: LNHDA and SQIVND (reference sequence). The CDR3 extends over 14 amino acids. Unmatched junction bases numbered 2, after V lost 2 bases and J lost 2 bases. The CDR3 is CASSIRTSTYEQYF. The CDR3 nucleotides are TGTGCCAGTAGTATACGGACTAGCACCTACGAGCAGTACTTC.

V and J are TRBV4-1 and TRBJ2-3; D unresolved. The CDR3 length is 15 residues. Trimming took off 2 bases at V and 0 bases at J, with 9 bases between the two ends. The germline V gene encodes CDR1 MGHRA and CDR2 YSYEKL. The CDR3 here is CASSQSVLSTDTQYF. CDR3 in DNA: TGCGCCAGCAGCCAATCTGTTTTAAGCACAGATACGCAGTATTTT.

The chain is built from TRBV4-1 and TRBJ1-1; possibly TRBD1 for D (5 bases). The germline V and J ends were trimmed by 4 bases and 5 bases, with 23 bases remaining between them. This CDR3 has 17 amino acids. CDR1 is MGHRA and CDR2 is YSYEKL in the germline V gene. The CDR3 protein is CASSPILSRTEGTEAFF. The CDR3, as DNA: TGCGCCAGCAGCCCCATTCTATCCAGGACGGAGGGGACTGAAGCTTTCTTT.

The V and J genes are TRBV30 and TRBJ1-5, with D unclear. CDR3 size: 13 residues. Trimming took 2 bases from V and 5 from J, leaving 10 bases between them. The germline gives CDR1 GTSNPN, CDR2 SVGIG (reference sequence). The CDR3 nucleotides read TGTGCCTGGAGTCGACGAAAGGATCAGCCCCAGCATTTT. Encoded protein: CAWSRRKDQPQHF.

The chain carries TRBV6-4 and TRBJ1-4, with TRBD1 identical over 7 bases. This CDR3 is built from 17 residues. Germline CDR1 and CDR2: MRHNA and SNTAGT. After removal of 0 bases from V and 6 bases from J, the junction contained 10 bases not matched to a gene. The CDR3 region has the DNA TGTGCCAGCAGTGACTCAGAACTCCGGGACAGCTATGAAAAACTGTTTTTT. Protein product: CASSDSELRDSYEKLFF.